This TCR beta chain is from a study of shared clonotypes between healthy human individuals. J gave up 3 bases and V 4 bases, and 12 bases lay outside the gene matches. The CDR3 sequence is 16 residues long. The germline CDR1 and CDR2 sequences are SGDLS and YYNGEE. Data came from immunoSEQ multiplex PCR; TCRdb stores just in-frame clones and leaves some out. Of about a million clones in the sample, roughly 77% were seen once. The sample was memory CD4+ T cells from PBMCs. Regarding subset: CD45RA-negative fraction. The TCR was taken from a man younger than 35 in good health. Some clones in this sample may be carry-over from other donors' samples. The chain has TRBV9 and TRBJ1-1, with 7 nucleotides matching TRBD1. Here the CDR3 reads CASSPRQGFGDTEAFF. The CDR3 DNA reads TGTGCCAGCAGCCCCCGACAGGGATTTGGGGACACTGAAGCTTTCTTT.